This paragraph covers one T cell receptor (beta chain) sequence. These data come from a study of blood T cell repertoires in COVID-19. The CDR3 spans 12 residues. The V gene lost 5 bases and the J gene lost 7 bases, with 11 bases spanning the gap. CDR1 is SGHTA and CDR2 is FQGTGA in the germline V gene. The data were produced by immunoSEQ multiplex PCR, yet TCRdb's version contains in-frame clones alone and is incomplete. This table has tens of thousands of clones, 82% appearing once. Sequenced: peripheral blood. The chain combines TRBV7-3 with TRBJ1-2; no clear D gene. This clonotype was obtained from a woman aged 55-69 years with acute or convalescent COVID-19. CDR3: CASSDDGFGYTF. The CDR3 DNA reads as TGTGCCAGCAGCGACGACGGGTTTGGCTACACCTTC.